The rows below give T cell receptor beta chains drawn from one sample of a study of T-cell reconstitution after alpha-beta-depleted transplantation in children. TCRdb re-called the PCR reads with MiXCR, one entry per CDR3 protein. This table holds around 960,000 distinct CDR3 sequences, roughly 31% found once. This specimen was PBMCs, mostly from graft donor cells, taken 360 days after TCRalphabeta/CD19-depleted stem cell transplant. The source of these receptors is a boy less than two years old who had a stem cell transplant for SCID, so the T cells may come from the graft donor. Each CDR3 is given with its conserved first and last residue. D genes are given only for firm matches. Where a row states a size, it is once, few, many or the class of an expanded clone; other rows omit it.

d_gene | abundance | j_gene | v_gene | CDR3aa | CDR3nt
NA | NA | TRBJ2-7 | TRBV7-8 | CASSLDWGGGIRSEQYF | TGTGCCAGCAGCTTAGACTGGGGTGGCGGGATCCGGTCCGAGCAGTACTTC
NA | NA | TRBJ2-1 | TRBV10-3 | CAISDIGGSGGNEQFF | TGTGCCATCAGTGACATCGGTGGTAGCGGCGGCAATGAGCAGTTCTTC
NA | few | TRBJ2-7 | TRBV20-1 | CSARDRVTGNEQYF | TGCAGTGCTAGAGATCGGGTAACGGGGAACGAGCAGTACTTC
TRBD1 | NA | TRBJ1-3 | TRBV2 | CASSEAGGSGNTIYF | TGTGCCAGCAGTGAGGCAGGGGGCTCTGGAAACACCATATATTTT
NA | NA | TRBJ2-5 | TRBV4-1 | CASSHPGGGSGETQYF | TGCGCCAGCAGCCACCCTGGGGGGGGCTCGGGGGAGACCCAGTACTTC
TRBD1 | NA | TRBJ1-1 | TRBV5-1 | CASSPKTGGERGTEAFF | TGCGCCAGCAGCCCGAAGACAGGGGGCGAAAGGGGCACTGAAGCTTTCTTT
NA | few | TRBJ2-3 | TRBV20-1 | CSVGTRLSTDTQYF | TGCAGTGTTGGGACGCGATTAAGCACAGATACGCAGTATTTT
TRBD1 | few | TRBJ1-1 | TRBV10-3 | CAIRQTGTGITEAFF | TGTGCCATCCGCCAGACCGGGACAGGGATCACTGAAGCTTTCTTT
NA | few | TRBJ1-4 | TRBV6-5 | CASSYAPVRTIGEKLFF | TGTGCCAGCAGTTACGCCCCGGTCCGGACCATAGGGGAAAAACTGTTTTTT
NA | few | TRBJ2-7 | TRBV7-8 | CASSLGRSASYEQYF | TGTGCCAGCAGCTTAGGTCGGAGTGCATCCTACGAGCAGTACTTC
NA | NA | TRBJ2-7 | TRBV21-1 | CASSKVFWTGGSYEQYF | TGTGCCAGCAGCAAAGTATTCTGGACAGGGGGGTCCTACGAGCAGTACTTC
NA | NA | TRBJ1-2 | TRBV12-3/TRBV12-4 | CASSLSVSGYTF | TGTGCCAGCAGTTTATCGGTTAGTGGCTACACCTTC
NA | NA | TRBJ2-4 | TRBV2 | CASSTPGHLAKNIQYF | TGTGCCAGCAGCACCCCGGGACACCTTGCCAAAAACATTCAGTACTTC
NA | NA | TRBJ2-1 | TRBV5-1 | CASSLGGTTPQGGGYNEQFF | TGCGCCAGCAGCTTGGGCGGGACAACCCCACAGGGAGGGGGTTACAATGAGCAGTTCTTC
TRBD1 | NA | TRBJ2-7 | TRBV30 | CAWSVGGQGSYEQYF | TGTGCCTGGAGTGTCGGGGGACAGGGATCCTACGAGCAGTACTTC
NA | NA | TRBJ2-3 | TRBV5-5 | CASSNGPGSGSADTQYF | TGTGCCAGCAGCAACGGACCAGGGTCGGGGAGCGCAGATACGCAGTATTTT
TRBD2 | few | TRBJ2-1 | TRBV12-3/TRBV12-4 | CASSLLALAGSYNEQFF | TGTGCCAGCAGTTTATTGGCCCTAGCGGGGTCTTACAATGAGCAGTTCTTC
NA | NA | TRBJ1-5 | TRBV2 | CASSILALYSNQPQHF | TGTGCCAGCAGCATCCTAGCCCTTTATAGCAATCAGCCCCAGCATTTT
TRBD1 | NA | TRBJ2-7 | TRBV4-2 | CASSQRTGGNEQYF | TGTGCCAGCAGCCAACGGACAGGGGGCAACGAGCAGTACTTC
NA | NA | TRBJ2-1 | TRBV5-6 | CASSLNGAPGDEQFF | TGTGCCAGCAGCTTGAATGGGGCCCCGGGGGATGAGCAGTTCTTC
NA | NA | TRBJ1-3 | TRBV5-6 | CASSLGRTAYSGNTIYF | TGTGCCAGCAGCTTGGGCAGGACAGCCTACTCTGGAAACACCATATATTTT
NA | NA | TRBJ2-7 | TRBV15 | CATSRRPYLTETYEQYF | TGTGCCACCAGCAGACGCCCTTATCTGACGGAAACCTACGAGCAGTACTTC
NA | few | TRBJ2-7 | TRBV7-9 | CASSLASGEFHEQYF | TGTGCCAGCAGCTTAGCCTCAGGGGAATTCCACGAGCAGTACTTC
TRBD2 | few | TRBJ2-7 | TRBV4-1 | CASSQTGRKDEQYF | TGCGCCAGCAGCCAGACCGGGAGGAAGGACGAGCAGTACTTC
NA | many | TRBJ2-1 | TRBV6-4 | CASSEVRGNEQFF | TGTGCCAGCAGTGAGGTTCGAGGCAATGAGCAGTTCTTC
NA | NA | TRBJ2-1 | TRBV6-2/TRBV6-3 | CASSYSGPEQFF | TGTGCCAGCAGTTACTCGGGGCCTGAGCAGTTCTTC
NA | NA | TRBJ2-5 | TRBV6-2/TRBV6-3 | CASSWTPYQETQYF | TGTGCCAGCAGTTGGACACCATACCAAGAGACCCAGTACTTC
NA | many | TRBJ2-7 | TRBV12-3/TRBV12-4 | CASRGRFHYEQYF | TGTGCCAGCAGGGGCAGGTTTCACTACGAGCAGTACTTC
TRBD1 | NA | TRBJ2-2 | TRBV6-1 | CASSRDRFVAELFF | TGTGCCAGCAGTCGGGACAGGTTCGTGGCGGAGCTGTTTTTT